Sequencing of this T cell receptor beta chain was carried out in a study of cytomegalovirus exposure and HLA in healthy donors. Study results and limitations: Later analysis demonstrated an association between a missense DCLRE1C variant and TCR beta V- and J-gene trimming. Later analysis suggested links between common viral pathogens and several top significant clusters. HLA allele associations emerged for some 16,000 TCR beta sequences in a later analysis, at 0.05 false discovery rate.

Researchers ran the PCR with 60 Vbeta and 13 Jbeta primers. Per the authors' pipeline: There were 80 million to 95 million unique TCR beta chains by a later count, and some 10 million of them were shared. The table came from immunoSEQ multiplex PCR; TCRdb's copy has only in-frame clones and leaves some out. That table gives V, J and clone size, and the DNA gave D and trimming. The profile shows 120,000 or so clones, over 65% of them singletons. A note on this clone: Antigen specificity is unknown.

The germline V and J ends were trimmed by 3 bases and 3 bases, with 11 bases remaining between them. This CDR3 is built from 14 residues. Germline V gene data show CDR1 as SGHTA and CDR2 as FQGNSA. The chain uses TRBV7-2 and TRBJ1-1; D gene uncertain. The receptor comes from a woman between 40 and 50 years old in good health and CMV-seronegative. Sequenced material: PBMCs. As DNA, the CDR3 is TGTGCCAGCAGCTTCTCACGGGTGGACACTGAAGCTTTCTTT. Translating gives CASSFSRVDTEAFF. Looking up the rest from reference TRBV7-2 and TRBJ1-1 gives the full variable domain: GAGVSQSPSNKVTEKGKDVELRCDPISGHTALYWYRQSLGQGLEFLIYFQGNSAPDKSGLPSDRFSAERTGGSVSTLTIQRTQQEDSAVYLCASSFSRVDTEAFFGQGTRLTVV.